The following is a TCR beta chain sequence with its context. Its antigen is still unknown. Germline assignment: CDR1 SNHLY and CDR2 FYNNEI. V was pared by 4 bases and J by 3 bases, with 4 bases of the junction left unmatched. The CDR3 runs 15 residues. Assay used: immunoSEQ multiplex PCR; TCRdb lists only in-frame clones, some missing. The sample gives tens of thousands of clones, around 78% of which show up once; approximately 25% is in the top ten. These data belong to a study of T cell responses to AZD1222 COVID-19 vaccine. General study results and limits: Just 5 to 7 AZD1222 recipients were seropositive at baseline.

The sample here was peripheral blood, taken 28 days after the second AZD1222 dose. The receptor was derived from an adult who received the AZD1222 COVID-19 vaccine. The chain links TRBV2 to TRBJ2-7; TRBD2 matches 12 bases. The CDR3 DNA reads as TGTGCCAGCAGTGCCTGGACTAGCGGGATCTACGAGCAGTACTTC. Its protein is CASSAWTSGIYEQYF.